This entry concerns a single T cell receptor beta chain. The antigen remains undetermined. This CDR3 spans 15 amino acids. Per the germline V gene, CDR1 is GTSNPN and CDR2 is SVGIG (reference sequence). With 0 bases removed from V and 8 bases from J, the gap between germline ends came to 18 bases. Healthy Caucasians from Russia aged roughly 6 to 95 served as donors. Each individual donor underwent a draw of around 9.8 milliliters of peripheral blood. These data are taken from a study of blood T cells in healthy people across ages. PCR was performed a second time for about 7 to 11 cycles using a sample-barcoded 5' primer and a J-beta primer mix. TCRdb passed the 5' RACE reads through MiXCR, listing each CDR3 protein once. The data hold about 830,000 distinct CDR3 sequences, with less than 80% observed a single time. General study findings and limits: Strongly correlated with naive T cell percentage was TCR beta diversity.

This receptor was obtained from a man under 40 in good health. V usage is TRBV30 and J usage is TRBJ2-3; D is perhaps TRBD2 (5 bases). Sequenced input: blood. CDR3 in DNA: TGTGCCTGGAGTGTAAGGACTCAAAGCGAGGGTACGCAGTATTTT. Its translation: CAWSVRTQSEGTQYF.